This entry describes one TCR beta chain. These data come from a study of blood T cell repertoires in COVID-19. Germline CDR1 MNHEY, CDR2 SVGEGT. J lost 0 bases, V lost 5 bases, and 10 bases had no gene match. This CDR3 is 17 amino acids long. The repertoire was sequenced with immunoSEQ multiplex PCR; TCRdb's copy has only in-frame clones and lacks some. Of 200,000 to 300,000 clones listed, 85% to 90% are singletons. Sample: peripheral blood. The rearrangement joins TRBV6-2 or TRBV6-3 to TRBJ1-5; TRBD1 agrees at 7 bases. The origin of this receptor is a woman in her sixties or seventies with COVID-19, enrolled during active disease. The CDR3 DNA is TGTGCCAGCAGTCCGCCCCGGGACAGCTTTAGCAATCAGCCCCAGCATTTT. Protein product: CASSPPRDSFSNQPQHF.